This T cell receptor (beta chain) is from a study of blood T cell repertoires in COVID-19. About the study: T cells, B-cell-depleted T cells, or PBMCs provided the cDNA or gDNA that served as material.

Looked up from germline, CDR1 is GTSNPN and CDR2 is SVGIG (reference sequence). Trimming took 1 base from V and 1 from J, leaving 7 bases between them. There are 13 residues in the CDR3. Under the authors' procedure: Amplification from reference gene primers served as the basis for estimated nucleated cell counts. Sequencing was performed with immunoSEQ multiplex PCR; in TCRdb, only in-frame clones are kept and a portion is missing. Clonal size and the V and J genes are those of that table, whereas D and trimming came from the DNA. The sample has 110,000 or so clones, roughly 90% seen once. Sequencing was done on a sample of peripheral blood. The chain couples TRBV30 to TRBJ1-1; D is uncertain. The clonotype was recovered from a woman aged 65 to 85 who had recovered from COVID-19. CDR3 sequence (DNA): TGTGCCTGGAGTGGCCAACAGAACACTGAAGCTTTCTTT. This gives the protein CAWSGQQNTEAFF.